The sequence of this TCR beta chain was determined in a study of glioma-infiltrating T cells. The CDR3 runs 14 residues. V shed 6 bases and J shed 7 bases, with 19 bases lying between them. Per germline, CDR1 MNHEY and CDR2 SVGEGT. Amplification of TCR alpha and beta CDR3 regions from RNA used iRepertoire nested multiplex PCR. TCRdb reanalysed the multiplex PCR reads using MiXCR and keeps one entry per CDR3 protein. There are 150,000 to 200,000 distinct CDR3 sequences in the sample; roughly 45% occur only once, and around 5.2% lies in the top ten. The rearrangement links TRBV6-2 or TRBV6-3 to TRBJ2-7; D might be TRBD2 (5 bases). The material sequenced was glioma tissue, nonneoplastic brain tissue, or PBMCs (not recorded which). The sequence was collected from a human donor with low-grade glioma or glioblastoma, undergoing nonglioma brain surgery, or in good health (not recorded which). The CDR3 DNA reads as TGTGCCAGCAGGGTGTACGGGAAGGAAGGGGAGCAGTACTTC. Amino acids: CASRVYGKEGEQYF.